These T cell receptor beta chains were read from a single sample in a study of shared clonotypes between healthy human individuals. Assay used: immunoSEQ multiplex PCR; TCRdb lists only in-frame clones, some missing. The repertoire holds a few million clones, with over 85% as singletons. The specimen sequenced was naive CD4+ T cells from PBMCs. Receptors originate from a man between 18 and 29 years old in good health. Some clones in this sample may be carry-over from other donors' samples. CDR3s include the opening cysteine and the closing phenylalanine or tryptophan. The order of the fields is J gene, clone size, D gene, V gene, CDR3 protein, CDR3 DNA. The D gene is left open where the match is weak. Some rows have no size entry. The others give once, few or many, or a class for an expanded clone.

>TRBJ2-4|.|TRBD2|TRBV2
CASRSSGSDYIQYF
TGTGCCAGCAGGTCAAGCGGGAGTGATTACATTCAGTACTTC
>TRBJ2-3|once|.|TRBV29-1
CSVSEGLTDTQYF
TGCAGCGTTTCGGAAGGTCTGACAGATACGCAGTATTTT
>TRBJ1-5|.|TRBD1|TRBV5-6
CASSSGQGPDQPQHF
TGTGCCAGCAGCTCGGGACAGGGCCCGGATCAGCCCCAGCATTTT
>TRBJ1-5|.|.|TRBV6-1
CASSAGLNQPQHF
TGTGCCAGCAGTGCGGGACTCAATCAGCCCCAGCATTTT
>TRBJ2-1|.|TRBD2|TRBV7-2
CASSLRLAGGRNEQFF
TGTGCCAGCAGCTTAAGACTAGCGGGAGGGAGGAATGAGCAGTTCTTC
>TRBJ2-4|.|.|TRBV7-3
CASSQYSSTKNIQYF
TGTGCCAGCAGCCAATACTCATCAACCAAAAACATTCAGTACTTC
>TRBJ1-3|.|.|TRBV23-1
CASPRIPGNTIYF
TGCGCCAGCCCCCGGATCCCTGGAAACACCATATATTTT
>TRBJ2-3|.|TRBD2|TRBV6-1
CASRDTSGTPDTQYF
TGTGCCAGCAGAGATACTAGCGGGACCCCAGATACGCAGTATTTT
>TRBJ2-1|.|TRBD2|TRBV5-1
CASSTGTIFDEQFF
TGCGCCAGCAGCACCGGGACTATTTTCGATGAGCAGTTCTTC
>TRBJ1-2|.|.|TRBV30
CAWIGGVGYGYTF
TGTGCCTGGATTGGGGGGGTCGGATATGGCTACACCTTC
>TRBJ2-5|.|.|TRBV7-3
CASSPQGQETQYF
TGTGCCAGCAGCCCACAGGGACAAGAGACCCAGTACTTC
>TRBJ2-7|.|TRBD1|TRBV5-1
CASSLTGTGYNEQYF
TGCGCCAGCAGCCTAACCGGGACAGGGTATAACGAGCAGTACTTC
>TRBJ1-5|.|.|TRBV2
CASSEMSEYQPQHF
TGTGCCAGCAGTGAGATGTCAGAGTATCAGCCCCAGCATTTT
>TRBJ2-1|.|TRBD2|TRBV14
CASSPNSGLRNEQFF
TGTGCCAGCAGCCCCAACTCGGGACTACGGAATGAGCAGTTCTTC
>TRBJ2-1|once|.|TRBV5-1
CASSLASLSEQFF
TGCGCCAGCAGCCTCGCTTCCTTGTCAGAGCAGTTCTTC
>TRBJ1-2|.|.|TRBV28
CASSPPLSYGYTF
TGTGCCAGCAGTCCCCCTTTGAGCTATGGCTACACCTTC
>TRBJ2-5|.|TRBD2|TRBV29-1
CSSGGETQYF
TGCAGCTCCGGGGGGGAGACCCAGTACTTC
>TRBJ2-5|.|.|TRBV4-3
CASSQGAGPRGQYF
TGCGCCAGCAGCCAAGGGGCCGGACCTAGGGGCCAGTACTTC
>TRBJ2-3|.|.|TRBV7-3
CASSSRLHTDTQYF
TGTGCCAGCAGCTCGAGACTACACACAGATACGCAGTATTTT
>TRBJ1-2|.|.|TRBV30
CAWTETLNGNLDTF
TGTGCCTGGACGGAGACCCTAAATGGAAATCTTGACACCTTC
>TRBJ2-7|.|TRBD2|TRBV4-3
CASSRTRRGPYEQYF
TGCGCCAGCAGCCGGACTAGGAGGGGTCCCTACGAGCAGTACTTC
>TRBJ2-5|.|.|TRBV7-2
CASSLTGNRGQETQYF
TGTGCCAGCAGCTTAACAGGCAATAGGGGACAAGAGACCCAGTACTTC